Shown below are 21 T cell receptor beta chains from a single sample sequenced in a study of blood T cell repertoires in COVID-19. Clones were read by immunoSEQ multiplex PCR, and TCRdb kept only the in-frame ones, dropping some. The table records 250,000 to 350,000 clones, around 82% of them present only once. The sample taken for sequencing was peripheral blood. The source of these receptors is a human donor with COVID-19, enrolled during active disease. The donor label of this sample is uncertain.

The chain is built from TRBV6-5 and TRBJ1-2, with 9 positions matching TRBD1. Germline lookup yields CDR1 MNHEY and CDR2 SVGAGI. J lost 3 bases, V lost 2 bases, and 4 bases had no gene match. The length of the CDR3 is 15 residues. CDR3 DNA sequence: TGTGCCAGCAGTTACCACCGGGACAGGGACTATGGCTACACCTTC. Amino acid sequence: CASSYHRDRDYGYTF.

This chain's CDR3 is CASSPRLAASTDTQYF. The CDR3 coding sequence is TGTGCCAGCAGCCCGCGACTAGCGGCTAGCACAGATACGCAGTATTTT. The chain links TRBV7-3 to TRBJ2-3; 9 bases fit TRBD2. With 5 bases clipped from V and 0 bases from J, the junction kept 6 bases outside the gene matches. Germline V gene data show CDR1 as SGHTA and CDR2 as FQGTGA. This CDR3 comprises 16 residues.

With respect to this clone: Compared with germline, one end of the junction differs, possibly owing to a read error. The genes are TRBV9 and TRBJ1-1; D unclear. Germline V gene data show CDR1 as SGDLS and CDR2 as YYNGEE. The CDR3 extends over 15 amino acids. CDR3 region: CASSVDPGMNAEAFF. In nucleotides, the CDR3 is TGTGCCAGCAGCGTAGACCCGGGAATGAACGCTGAAGCTTTCTTT. The whole variable domain, filled in from reference TRBV9 and TRBJ1-1, reads DSGVTQTPKHLITATGQRVTLRCSPRSGDLSVYWYQQSLDQGLQFLIQYYNGEERAKGNILERFSAQQFPDLHSELNLSSLELGDSALYFCASSVDPGMNAEAFFGQGTRLTVV.

V usage is TRBV9 and J usage is TRBJ1-2; D is unclear. Deletions cut 0 bases from V and 0 bases from J, with 9 bases between. CDR3 length: 15 residues. Germline values: CDR1 SGDLS, CDR2 YYNGEE. The CDR3 here is CASSVGIGANYGYTF. Here the CDR3 DNA reads TGTGCCAGCAGCGTAGGTATAGGAGCTAACTATGGCTACACCTTC.

This clone was recorded only once. This chain links TRBV7-9 with TRBJ2-2, with a possible D match to TRBD1 (6 bases). V was pared by 5 bases and J by 6 bases, with 13 bases between. There are 14 residues in the CDR3. Germline V lookup: CDR1 SEHNR, CDR2 FQNEAQ (reference sequence). CDR3 loop: CASSPNNRAGELFF. As DNA, the CDR3 is TGTGCCAGCAGCCCGAACAACAGGGCCGGGGAGCTGTTTTTT.

The chain has TRBV24-1 and TRBJ1-3; D is undetermined. V lost 5 bases, J lost 4 bases, and 14 bases lay in between. CDR3 length: 15 amino acids. Germline lookup yields CDR1 KGHDR and CDR2 SFDVKD. CDR3 protein: CATSVGRDSGNTIYF. In DNA, the CDR3 is TGTGCCACCAGTGTGGGGAGGGATTCAGGAAACACCATATATTTT.

The chain's CDR3 is CASSSPGQGGNYGYTF. The DNA for the CDR3 is TGTGCCAGCAGCTCCCCGGGACAGGGAGGTAACTATGGCTACACCTTC. The chain carries TRBV28 and TRBJ1-2, with 9 bases identical to TRBD1. CDR1 MDHEN and CDR2 SYDVKM come from the germline V gene. The V gene end was trimmed by 6 bases and the J gene end by 1 base; junction bases not matched to a gene: 9. This CDR3 is 16 amino acids long.

The genes are TRBV2 and TRBJ2-1; TRBD2 might be the D (6 bases). Trimming pared 1 base from V and 10 bases from J, leaving 14 bases between. The germline gives CDR1 SNHLY, CDR2 FYNNEI. The CDR3 length is 14 residues. DNA for the CDR3: TGTGCCAGCAGTGAAGGCCGGGAGCTAAGGGAGCAGTTCTTC. Its translation: CASSEGRELREQFF.

This clone was picked up a small number of times. This chain joins TRBV19 and TRBJ2-2; 8 bases match TRBD1. CDR3 length: 17 amino acids. V lost 0 bases, J lost 3 bases, and 6 bases stayed unmatched. Germline CDR1 reads LNHDA; CDR2 reads SQIVND (reference sequence). The DNA for the CDR3 is TGTGCCAGTAGTATAGATTCAGGGGGCGCGTACACCGGGGAGCTGTTTTTT. Translating it yields CASSIDSGGAYTGELFF.

The rearrangement joins TRBV11-2 to TRBJ2-7, with D hard to call. Trimming left V 3 bases short and J 5 bases short, with 11 bases between. The CDR3 runs to 13 residues. Per germline, CDR1 SGHAT and CDR2 FQNNGV. The CDR3, as DNA: TGTGCCAGCAGCTTCGGTAGAGTGAACGAGCAGTACTTC. It yields the protein CASSFGRVNEQYF.

V usage is TRBV5-1 and J usage is TRBJ2-7, with D maybe TRBD2 (5 bases). Trimming shortened V by 0 bases and J by 5 bases, and 18 bases separated the two germline ends. Germline V CDR1 and CDR2: SGHRS, YFSETQ. There are 16 residues in the CDR3. CDR3 region: CASSLAGNPLRDEQYF. As DNA, the CDR3 is TGCGCCAGCAGCTTGGCCGGGAACCCCCTAAGGGACGAGCAGTACTTC.

V gene TRBV7-6 combines with J gene TRBJ2-5; 7 bases map to TRBD1. Per the germline V gene, CDR1 is SGHVS and CDR2 is FNYEAQ. There are 16 residues in the CDR3. J was trimmed by 5 bases and V by 2 bases; bases with no gene match: 11. Here the CDR3 reads CASSLTLDREVETQYF. In nucleotides, the CDR3 is TGTGCCAGCAGCTTAACCCTCGACAGGGAAGTCGAGACCCAGTACTTC.

The chain has TRBV11-1 and TRBJ1-1, with 8 positions matching TRBD1. Looked up from germline, CDR1 is SGHAT and CDR2 is FQDESV (reference sequence). After removal of 4 bases from V and 7 bases from J, the junction contained 5 bases not matched to a gene. CDR3 length: 13 amino acids. CDR3 region: CASSSFGQGEAFF. For the CDR3, the DNA is TGTGCCAGCAGCTCCTTTGGACAGGGTGAAGCTTTCTTT.

Written as DNA, the CDR3 is TGTGCCAGCAGCTTAGCGGCGGGAATAGGGCAAGAGACCCAGTACTTC. Amino acid sequence: CASSLAAGIGQETQYF. The rearrangement joins TRBV11-2 to TRBJ2-5; D possibly corresponds to TRBD2 (6 bases). Germline CDR1 reads SGHAT; CDR2 reads FQNNGV. With 1 base removed from V and 2 bases from J, the gap between germline ends came to 14 bases. The CDR3 spans 16 residues.

The chain joins TRBV19 to TRBJ1-2; maybe TRBD1 (6 bases). The CDR3 runs 15 residues. Germline CDR1 reads LNHDA; CDR2 reads SQIVND (reference sequence). V lost 5 bases, J lost 3 bases, and 16 bases lay in between. The CDR3 coding sequence is TGTGCCAGTAGTCCCCAGGGGAAGTTTGACTATGGCTACACCTTC. This sequence encodes CASSPQGKFDYGYTF.

This clone has a count of ten or more. This rearrangement joins TRBV7-9 to TRBJ2-1, with 11 positions matching TRBD2. Germline V gene data show CDR1 as SEHNR and CDR2 as FQNEAQ (reference sequence). The CDR3 runs 18 residues. J gave up 5 bases and V 2 bases, and 11 bases lay outside the gene matches. CDR3 nucleotides: TGTGCCAGCAGCTTACCTCCTCGACTAGCGGGGCGTAACAATGAGCAGTTCTTC. This sequence encodes CASSLPPRLAGRNNEQFF. The whole variable domain, remainder taken from reference TRBV7-9 and TRBJ2-1, is DTGVSQNPRHKITKRGQNVTFRCDPISEHNRLYWYRQTLGQGPEFLTYFQNEAQLEKSRLLSDRFSAERPKGSFSTLEIQRTEQGDSAMYLCASSLPPRLAGRNNEQFFGPGTRLTVL.

This rearrangement joins TRBV19 to TRBJ2-7, with 8 positions matching TRBD2. This CDR3 contains 14 residues. CDR1 is LNHDA and CDR2 is SQIVND in the germline V gene (reference sequence). V dropped 10 bases and J dropped 0; count of bases not matched to a gene: 8. CDR3 sequence: CATGGTRSSYEQYF. CDR3 coding DNA: TGTGCCACCGGAGGGACTAGGAGCTCCTACGAGCAGTACTTC.

This clone was picked up one time. The chain has TRBV28 and TRBJ2-7, with 8 bases identical to TRBD2. From germline, CDR1 is MDHEN and CDR2 SYDVKM. Trimming cost V 5 bases and J 3 bases; bases outside gene matches: 9. The CDR3 is 15 residues long. CDR3 sequence: CASSPFREGSYEQYF. CDR3 DNA sequence: TGTGCCAGCAGTCCCTTCCGGGAGGGTAGCTACGAGCAGTACTTC.

This clone was seen once. J is TRBJ1-3 and V is TRBV19, with D perhaps TRBD1 (6 bases). The V end lost 5 bases, the J end lost 7 bases, and 18 bases lay between the germline ends. This CDR3 has 15 amino acids. Germline V gene data show CDR1 as LNHDA and CDR2 as SQIVND (reference sequence). CDR3 DNA sequence: TGTGCCAGTAGTTCCCCCAACAGGGCCATCAACACCATATATTTT. Protein sequence: CASSSPNRAINTIYF. Using reference TRBV19 and TRBJ1-3 for the parts outside the CDR3, the full variable domain is DGGITQSPKYLFRKEGQNVTLSCEQNLNHDAMYWYRQDPGQGLRLIYYSQIVNDFQKGDIAEGYSVSREKKESFPLTVTSAQKNPTAFYLCASSSPNRAINTIYFGEGSWLTVV.

The rearrangement uses TRBV7-2 and TRBJ2-1, with TRBD1 matching 9 bases. V was pared by 3 bases and J by 9 bases, with 6 bases of the junction left unmatched. This CDR3 has 14 residues. CDR1 SGHTA and CDR2 FQGNSA come from the germline V gene. The DNA of the CDR3 is TGTGCCAGCAGCTTTAGACAGGGGGGAGGTGAGCAGTTCTTC. Protein product: CASSFRQGGGEQFF. The full variable domain, rest sourced from reference TRBV7-2 and TRBJ2-1, is GAGVSQSPSNKVTEKGKDVELRCDPISGHTALYWYRQSLGQGLEFLIYFQGNSAPDKSGLPSDRFSAERTGGSVSTLTIQRTQQEDSAVYLCASSFRQGGGEQFFGPGTRLTVL.

The rearrangement links TRBV14 to TRBJ1-3, with TRBD1 identical over 10 bases. The CDR3 length is 16 residues. The ends lost 5 bases at V and 5 bases at J; junction bases unmatched: 9. The V gene's germline CDR1 is SGHDN and CDR2 FVKESK. CDR3 sequence (DNA): TGTGCCAGCAGCGAACTGGGACAGGGGCAGAGAAACACCATATATTTT. Amino acid sequence: CASSELGQGQRNTIYF.